The clone carrying this T cell receptor (beta chain) appeared a few times. The antigen remains unidentified. Profiled with immunoSEQ multiplex PCR; TCRdb holds only in-frame clones, not every one. The table has more than 65,000 clones, 75% to 85% seen once. Trimming cost V 4 bases and J 6 bases; bases outside gene matches: 4. The CDR3 is 14 residues long. CDR1 and CDR2 (germline): SNHLY, FYNNEI. This sample is drawn from a study of OX40 agonist ivuxolimab in advanced cancers. Turning to the study itself: The drug used for patients, ivuxolimab, was an agonistic anti-OX40 (CD134) antibody. Overall study results and limits: Still undetermined is the antigen specificity of the expanded peripheral T cells. Within 6 weeks, CD4+ and CD8+ blood T cells expanded clonally at 0.1 to 3.0 mg/kg.

The TCR originated in an adult with an advanced solid tumor such as melanoma, head and neck, liver or kidney cancer. The source material was CD4+ or CD8+ T cells sorted from blood, sampled in a trial of the OX40 agonist ivuxolimab. The genes are TRBV2 and TRBJ2-2, with 8 bases matching TRBD1. CDR3 protein: CASSAATGAGELFF. The CDR3 region has the DNA TGTGCCAGCAGTGCCGCGACAGGGGCCGGGGAGCTGTTTTTT.